These 16 T cell receptor beta chains originate from one sample sequenced in a study of CD8+ T cells in alopecia areata. The sequencing template was cDNA reverse transcribed from extracted RNA. Produced via immunoSEQ multiplex PCR; TCRdb's table is partial and in-frame only. The repertoire holds roughly 150,000 clones, with 50% to 65% as singletons. Sequencing used CD4+ T cells sorted from blood. The receptors here all came from a human donor in good health.

This clone is a singleton in its sample. The chain is built from TRBV7-2 and TRBJ1-5; D not resolved. The V gene lost 5 bases and the J gene lost 0 bases, with 11 bases spanning the gap. Germline CDR1 and CDR2: SGHTA and FQGNSA. This CDR3 spans 15 amino acids. CDR3 in amino acids: CASSLGTDSNQPQHF. The CDR3 coding sequence is TGTGCCAGCAGCCTAGGTACAGATAGCAATCAGCCCCAGCATTTT.

This clone has a single count. The chain uses TRBV25-1 and TRBJ1-2, with D possibly TRBD1 on 5 matching bases. Germline lookup yields CDR1 MGHDK and CDR2 SYGVNS. Between the trimmed V and J ends, which lost 6 bases and 7 bases, there was a span of 18 bases. The CDR3 loop spans 14 amino acids. CDR3 nucleotides: TGTGCCAGCAGCGCCCCGCCCGACAGTTCTGGCTACACCTTC. The encoded protein is CASSAPPDSSGYTF.

This clone was counted between two and nine times. The V gene is TRBV6-5, the J gene TRBJ2-7; TRBD1 matches at 7 bases. Germline CDR1 reads MNHEY; CDR2 reads SVGAGI. This CDR3 region has 14 residues. With 6 bases clipped from V and 6 bases from J, the junction kept 11 bases outside the gene matches. The CDR3 region is CASSQIMGQIEQYF. The CDR3 bases are TGTGCCAGCAGCCAAATAATGGGACAGATCGAGCAGTACTTC.

This rearrangement joins TRBV9 to TRBJ1-1, with 9 bases fitting TRBD1. The V gene end was trimmed by 3 bases and the J gene end by 0 bases; junction bases not matched to a gene: 6. This CDR3 is 16 amino acids long. The germline gives CDR1 SGDLS, CDR2 YYNGEE. In DNA, the CDR3 is TGTGCCAGCAGCGGCGGGACAGGGAGGGTGAACACTGAAGCTTTCTTT. The encoded protein is CASSGGTGRVNTEAFF. The whole variable domain, filled in from reference TRBV9 and TRBJ1-1, reads DSGVTQTPKHLITATGQRVTLRCSPRSGDLSVYWYQQSLDQGLQFLIQYYNGEERAKGNILERFSAQQFPDLHSELNLSSLELGDSALYFCASSGGTGRVNTEAFFGQGTRLTVV.

The rearrangement joins TRBV5-1 to TRBJ1-2; 10 bases align to TRBD1. CDR3 length equals 13 residues. J lost 6 bases, V lost 7 bases, and 6 bases had no gene match. Per germline, CDR1 SGHRS and CDR2 YFSETQ. CDR3 nucleotides: TGCGCCAGCTCAGCGGGACAGGGGAATGGCTACACCTTC. Translating it yields CASSAGQGNGYTF.

This clone was detected a few times. Its ends do not fully match the called genes, so a read error is possible. The V call is TRBV11-2, the J call TRBJ2-4, with 8 bases lining up with TRBD2. Germline CDR1 reads SGHAT; CDR2 reads FQNNGV. The CDR3 is 15 amino acids. The DNA of the CDR3 is TGTGCCAGCAGCTTAGATCGCAGTAGCGGGGCCAATGGGGACTTC. The encoded protein is CASSLDRSSGANGDF.

The chain links TRBV29-1 to TRBJ2-7; no clear D. The V end was cut by 2 bases, the J end by 1 base, with 12 bases between. This CDR3 contains 14 residues. CDR1 is SQVTM and CDR2 is ANQGSEA in the germline V gene. The CDR3 here is CSVESRSNSYEQYF. CDR3 nucleotide sequence: TGCAGCGTTGAATCCCGGTCCAATTCCTACGAGCAGTACTTC.

This chain joins TRBV29-1 and TRBJ1-1; tentative D call: TRBD1 (6 bases). The ends were cut back, 4 bases at V and 1 base at J, with 10 bases in the middle. Germline loops: CDR1 SQVTM, CDR2 ANQGSEA. This CDR3 region has 13 residues. CDR3 sequence reads: CSVAWTANTEAFF. The CDR3 nucleotides are TGCAGCGTTGCATGGACAGCGAACACTGAAGCTTTCTTT.

This clone was seen more than once but under ten times. The gene calls are TRBV5-4 and TRBJ2-5; D ambiguous. This CDR3 has 13 amino acids. The ends were cut back, 0 bases at V and 1 base at J, with 4 bases in the middle. Per the germline V gene, CDR1 is SGHNT and CDR2 is YYREEE (reference sequence). The CDR3 region is CASSLGGQETQYF. CDR3 nucleotide sequence: TGTGCCAGCAGCTTGGGGGGCCAAGAGACCCAGTACTTC.

The chain employs TRBV9 and TRBJ2-5, with 10 positions matching TRBD2. The CDR3 covers 15 residues. Germline V gives CDR1 SGDLS, CDR2 YYNGEE. V dropped 0 bases and J dropped 3; count of bases not matched to a gene: 2. The CDR3 is CASSVGLAGEETQYF. CDR3 DNA: TGTGCCAGCAGCGTAGGGCTAGCGGGAGAAGAGACCCAGTACTTC.

The gene calls are TRBV7-6 and TRBJ1-1; no definite D call. Germline CDR1 SGHVS, CDR2 FNYEAQ. The CDR3 covers 14 residues. With 5 bases removed from V and 1 base from J, the gap between germline ends came to 11 bases. CDR3 protein: CASSRRRGNTEAFF. The DNA of the CDR3 is TGTGCCAGCAGCCGTAGGCGAGGGAACACTGAAGCTTTCTTT.

J is TRBJ2-7 and V is TRBV9; possibly TRBD2 for D (5 bases). Trimming took 4 bases from V and 3 from J, leaving 14 bases between them. This CDR3 has 14 amino acids. CDR1 SGDLS and CDR2 YYNGEE come from the germline V gene. The CDR3 sequence: CASSTGSGGYEQYF. CDR3 bases: TGTGCCAGCAGCACCGGCAGCGGCGGCTACGAGCAGTACTTC.

This clone was picked up a small number of times. The chain joins TRBV6-5 to TRBJ1-2, with D hard to call. The CDR3 is made up of 13 amino acids. The germline gives CDR1 MNHEY, CDR2 SVGAGI. Trimming left V 5 bases short and J 2 bases short, with 9 bases between. The CDR3 loop reads CASSTPTNYGYTF. Here the CDR3 DNA reads TGTGCCAGCAGTACCCCAACCAACTATGGCTACACCTTC.

This clone appeared a few times. The chain uses TRBV19 and TRBJ2-3; 9 nucleotides line up with TRBD1. CDR1 is LNHDA, CDR2 SQIVND, per germline (reference sequence). J gave up 4 bases and V 4 bases, and 3 bases lay outside the gene matches. CDR3 length: 14 residues. Here the CDR3 reads CASSTRQGADTQYF. CDR3 DNA: TGTGCCAGTAGTACTCGACAGGGGGCAGATACGCAGTATTTT. The variable domain in full, with the rest retrieved from reference TRBV19 and TRBJ2-3, is DGGITQSPKYLFRKEGQNVTLSCEQNLNHDAMYWYRQDPGQGLRLIYYSQIVNDFQKGDIAEGYSVSREKKESFPLTVTSAQKNPTAFYLCASSTRQGADTQYFGPGTRLTVL.

This chain joins TRBV9 and TRBJ2-5; D is uncertain. Germline V gene sequence: CDR1 SGDLS, CDR2 YYNGEE. V was cut by 0 bases and J by 0 bases, with 3 bases left in between. The CDR3 has 13 amino acids. The CDR3 here is CASSVAYQETQYF. The DNA for the CDR3 is TGTGCCAGCAGCGTAGCGTACCAAGAGACCCAGTACTTC.

This clone was seen only a few times. The chain carries TRBV29-1 and TRBJ2-2; D unclear. The CDR3 runs 12 residues. Germline lookup yields CDR1 SQVTM and CDR2 ANQGSEA. The V end lost 6 bases, the J end lost 4 bases, and 9 bases lay between the germline ends. CDR3 sequence: CSVPRGTGELFF. For the CDR3, the DNA is TGCAGCGTGCCCCGAGGCACCGGGGAGCTGTTTTTT.